This T cell receptor (beta chain) was recovered during a study of somatic mutations in cytotoxic T cells in rheumatoid arthritis. Libraries were prepared by immunoSEQ multiplex PCR; TCRdb keeps only in-frame clonotypes and omits some of them. The sample includes some 18,000 clones, about three quarters of them seen just once. The CDR3 consists of 14 residues. CDR1 is SGHKS and CDR2 is YYEKEE in the germline V gene (reference sequence). V was pared by 2 bases and J by 2 bases, with 9 bases between. The V call is TRBV5-5, the J call TRBJ2-3; the D is unclear. This TCR was sampled from an adult with rheumatoid arthritis. Specimen: CD8+ T cells sorted from blood. CDR3 in DNA: TGTGCCAGCAGCTTCGGCCCAGTCACAGATACGCAGTATTTT. Amino acids: CASSFGPVTDTQYF.